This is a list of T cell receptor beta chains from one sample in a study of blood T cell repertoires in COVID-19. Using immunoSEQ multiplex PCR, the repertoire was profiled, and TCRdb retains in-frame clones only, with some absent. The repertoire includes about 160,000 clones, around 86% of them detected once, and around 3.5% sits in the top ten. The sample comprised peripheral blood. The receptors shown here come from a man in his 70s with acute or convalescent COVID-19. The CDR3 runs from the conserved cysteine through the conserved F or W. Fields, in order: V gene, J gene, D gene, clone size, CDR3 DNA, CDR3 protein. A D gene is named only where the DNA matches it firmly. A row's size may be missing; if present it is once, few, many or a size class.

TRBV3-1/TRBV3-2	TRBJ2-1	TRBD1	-	TGTGCCAGCAGCCAAGGGGACAGGGAATACAATGAGCAGTTCTTC	CASSQGDREYNEQFF
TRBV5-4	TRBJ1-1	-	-	TGTGCCAGCAGCTTGGGGGCCACGAACACTGAAGCTTTCTTT	CASSLGATNTEAFF
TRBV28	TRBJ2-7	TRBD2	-	TGTGCCAGCGCCGGGACTAGCACTTACGAGCAGTACTTC	CASAGTSTYEQYF
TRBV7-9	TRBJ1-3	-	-	TGTGCCAGCAGCTCTACTAGCGACACCATATATTTT	CASSSTSDTIYF
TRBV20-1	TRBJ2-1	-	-	TGCAGTGTCTCGACAGAGCAGTTCTTC	CSVSTEQFF
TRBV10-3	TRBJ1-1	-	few	TGTGCCATCAGTGAGTCTGGTCAGGGGCTGGGCACTGAAGCTTTCTTT	CAISESGQGLGTEAFF
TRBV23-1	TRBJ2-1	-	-	TGCGCCAGCAGTCCCCAGAATATCTTCAACAATGAGCAGTTCTTC	CASSPQNIFNNEQFF
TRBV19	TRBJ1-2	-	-	TGTGCCACCCCGGAGGGCGAAGGTGGCTACACCTTC	CATPEGEGGYTF
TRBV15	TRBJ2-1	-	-	TGTGCCACCAGCAGAGATAAGGAGGGAGTGTACAATGAGCAGTTCTTC	CATSRDKEGVYNEQFF
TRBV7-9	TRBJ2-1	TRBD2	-	TGTGCCAGCAGCCGGAGGGGGGAGCGGGAGTCAAATGAGCAGTTCTTC	CASSRRGERESNEQFF
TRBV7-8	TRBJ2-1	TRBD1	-	TGTGCCAGCAGCTTGACCGGGACAGGGGACGATGAGCAGTTCTTC	CASSLTGTGDDEQFF
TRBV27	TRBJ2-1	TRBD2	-	TGTGCCAGCAGTTTTGCCCCGCGGGGAGCGGGAGGGAATTATGAGCAGTTCTTC	CASSFAPRGAGGNYEQFF
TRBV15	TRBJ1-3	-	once	TGTGCCACCAGCAGAAGCGGGGAAGCTGGAAACACCATATATTTT	CATSRSGEAGNTIYF
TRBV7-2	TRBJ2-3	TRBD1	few	TGTGCCAGCAGCTTCTGGCGGAGAGACAGGGGGCTGGATACGCAGTATTTT	CASSFWRRDRGLDTQYF
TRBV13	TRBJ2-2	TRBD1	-	TGTGCCAGCAGACTAGGGGTCACAGGGGGCTTCGGCCCCGGGGAGCTGTTTTTT	CASRLGVTGGFGPGELFF
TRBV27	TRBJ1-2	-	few	TGTGCCAGCAGTTCTATGGAAGGGGCGAGCTACACCTTC	CASSSMEGASYTF
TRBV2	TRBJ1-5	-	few	TGTGCCAGCAGCTCTGGGCAGGGCTTACCCCAGCATTTT	CASSSGQGLPQHF
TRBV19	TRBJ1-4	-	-	TGTGCCAGTACCTGGACACGCGCAACTAATGAAAAACTGTTTTTT	CASTWTRATNEKLFF
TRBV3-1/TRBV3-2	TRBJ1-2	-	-	TGTGCCAGCAGCCCCGATAGAGGGGGCTATGGCTACACCTTC	CASSPDRGGYGYTF
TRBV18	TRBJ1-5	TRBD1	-	TGTGCCAGCTCACCACTTCAGGGGGCAAATCAGCCCCAGCATTTT	CASSPLQGANQPQHF
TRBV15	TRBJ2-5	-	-	TGTGCCACCAGCCAACCCGGGACTCGGGAGACCCAGTACTTC	CATSQPGTRETQYF
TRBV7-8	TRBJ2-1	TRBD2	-	TGTGCCAGCAGCTATGCCCCTAGCGGGAGTAATGAGCAGTTCTTC	CASSYAPSGSNEQFF
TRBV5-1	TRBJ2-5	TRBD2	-	TGCGCCAGCAGCACCGGGACTAGCGGTGCCGAGACCCAGTACTTC	CASSTGTSGAETQYF
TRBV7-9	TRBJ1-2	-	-	TGTGCCAGCAGCCCGAGGACACTTCGGACGAACACCTTC	CASSPRTLRTNTF
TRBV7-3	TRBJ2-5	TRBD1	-	TGTGCCAGCAGCTTATCATCCAGGGGGAAGGAGACCCAGTACTTC	CASSLSSRGKETQYF
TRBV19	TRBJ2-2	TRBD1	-	TGTGCCAGTAGTATTCCGACAGGGTCAGGCACCGGGGAGCTGTTTTTT	CASSIPTGSGTGELFF
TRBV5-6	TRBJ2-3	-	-	TGTGCCAGCAGCCCCGGACAGCCCGGTGGTACGCAGTATTTT	CASSPGQPGGTQYF
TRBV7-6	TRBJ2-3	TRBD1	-	TGTGCCAGCAGCTCCAGACAGGGGGACAGCACAGATACGCAGTATTTT	CASSSRQGDSTDTQYF
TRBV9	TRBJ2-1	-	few	TGTGCCAGCAGCGTAGAACGTCCTAGCAGCTACAATGAGCAGTTCTTC	CASSVERPSSYNEQFF
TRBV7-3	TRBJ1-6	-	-	TGTGCCAGCAGCCCAGGGGCTAATTCACCCCTCCACTTT	CASSPGANSPLHF
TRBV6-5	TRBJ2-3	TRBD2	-	TGTGCCAGCAAAAGCGGGGAGGGCCGTGCAGATACGCAGTATTTT	CASKSGEGRADTQYF
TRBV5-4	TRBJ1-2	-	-	TGTGCCAGCAGCTTTGGGCGCCTCTATGGCTACACCTTC	CASSFGRLYGYTF
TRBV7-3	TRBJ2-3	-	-	TGTGCCAGCAGCTTAAGGCCCGGGAGTGGAGATACGCAGTATTTT	CASSLRPGSGDTQYF
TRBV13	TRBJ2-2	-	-	TGTGCCAGCAGCTTCACACACCATAACACCGGGGAGCTGTTTTTT	CASSFTHHNTGELFF
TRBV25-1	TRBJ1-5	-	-	TGTGCCAGCAGTGGGCGGCTCAATCAGCCCCAGCATTTT	CASSGRLNQPQHF
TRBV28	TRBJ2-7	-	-	TGTGCCAGCATGCGTTTCCCTTCCTACGAGCAGTACTTC	CASMRFPSYEQYF
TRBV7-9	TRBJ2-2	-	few	TGTGCCAGCAGAGAGGAGGGGAGCACCGGGGAGCTGTTTTTT	CASREEGSTGELFF
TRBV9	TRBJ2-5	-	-	TGTGCCAGCAACCGAGGACTACAAGAGACCCAGTACTTC	CASNRGLQETQYF
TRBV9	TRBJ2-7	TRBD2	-	TGTGCCAGCAGCGAAGGACTAGCGTCCTCCTACGAGCAGTACTTC	CASSEGLASSYEQYF
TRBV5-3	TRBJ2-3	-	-	TGTGCCAGAAGACAAATTCCTGACTGTGCAGATACGCAGTATTTT	CARRQIPDCADTQYF
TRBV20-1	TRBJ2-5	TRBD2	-	TGCAGTGCTAGTATACTAGCGGGAGTGGAGACCCAGTACTTC	CSASILAGVETQYF
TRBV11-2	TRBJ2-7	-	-	TGTGCCAGCAGCTTGAAGACAGGCTCCTACGAGCAGTACTTC	CASSLKTGSYEQYF
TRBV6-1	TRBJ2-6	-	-	TGTGCCAGCAGTGAAGGGTTGTCAGGGCTCTCTGGGGCCAACGTCCTGACTTTC	CASSEGLSGLSGANVLTF
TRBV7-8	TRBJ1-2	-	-	TGTGCCAGCAGCCCACCGGGGGGTGGCTATGGCTACACCTTC	CASSPPGGGYGYTF
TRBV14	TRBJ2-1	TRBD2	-	TGTGCCAGCAGCCAAGATTACCGACTAGCGGGCAGCAATGAGCAGTTCTTC	CASSQDYRLAGSNEQFF
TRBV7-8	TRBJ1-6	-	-	TGTGCCAGCAGCTTAGGGGGCCCTAATTCACCCCTCCACTTT	CASSLGGPNSPLHF
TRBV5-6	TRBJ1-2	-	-	TGTGCCAGCAGCTTGGAGACAGGTGTGTTGAACTATGGCTACACCTTC	CASSLETGVLNYGYTF
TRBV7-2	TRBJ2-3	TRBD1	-	TGTGCCAGCAGCTTAGCGGGACAGCCCCAGGCAGATACGCAGTATTTT	CASSLAGQPQADTQYF
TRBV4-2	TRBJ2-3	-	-	TGTGCCAGCAGCCAAGGGGGCGGCCTCACAGATACGCAGTATTTT	CASSQGGGLTDTQYF
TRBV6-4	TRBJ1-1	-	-	TGTGCCAGCACCCAAAGGGTGGGGGGCACTGAAGCTTTCTTT	CASTQRVGGTEAFF
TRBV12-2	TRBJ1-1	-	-	TGTGCAAGTCGCTTAGCGCGGGGACCACTGAACACTGAAGCTTTCTTT	CASRLARGPLNTEAFF
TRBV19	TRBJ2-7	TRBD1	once	TGTGCCAGTAGTTCACAAGGACAGGGGGCATACGAGCAGTACTTC	CASSSQGQGAYEQYF
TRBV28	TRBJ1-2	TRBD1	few	TGTGCCAGCAGTTCCTCCGGGACAGGGGGGATTAGGAACTATGGCTACACCTTC	CASSSSGTGGIRNYGYTF
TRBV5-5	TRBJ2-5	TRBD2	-	TGTGCCAGCGGGACTAGCGGGGGCCAAGAGACCCAGTACTTC	CASGTSGGQETQYF
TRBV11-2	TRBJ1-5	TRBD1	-	TGTGCCAGCAGCTTAGGGGACAGGGGTGGCAATCAGCCCCAGCATTTT	CASSLGDRGGNQPQHF
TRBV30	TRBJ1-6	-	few	TGTGCCTGGACCGTCTCGGGGGGTGAATCACCCCTCCACTTT	CAWTVSGGESPLHF
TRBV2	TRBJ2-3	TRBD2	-	TGTGCCAGCAGTGGGTCTAGCGGCCACACAGATACGCAGTATTTT	CASSGSSGHTDTQYF
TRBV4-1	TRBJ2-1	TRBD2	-	TGCGCCAGCAGCCAAGATCCCCTTTATGTTCAGGTGGGGAGGGTCGATGAGCAGTTCTTC	CASSQDPLYVQVGRVDEQFF
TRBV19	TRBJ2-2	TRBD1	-	TGTGCCAGTAGTATCCCTAGGACAGGGATCGGGGAGCTGTTTTTT	CASSIPRTGIGELFF